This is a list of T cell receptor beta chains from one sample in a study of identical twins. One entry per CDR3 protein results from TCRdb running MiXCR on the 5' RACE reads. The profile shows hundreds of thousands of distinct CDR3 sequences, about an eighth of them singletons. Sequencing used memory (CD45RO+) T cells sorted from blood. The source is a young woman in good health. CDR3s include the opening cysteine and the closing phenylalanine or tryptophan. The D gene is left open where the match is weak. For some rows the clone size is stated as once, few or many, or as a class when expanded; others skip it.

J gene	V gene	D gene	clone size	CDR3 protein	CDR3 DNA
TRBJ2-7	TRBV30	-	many	CAWSVGGEGEQYF	TGTGCCTGGAGCGTCGGCGGCGAGGGCGAGCAGTACTTC
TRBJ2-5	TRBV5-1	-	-	CASSLGWTTKETQYF	TGCGCCAGCAGCTTGGGGTGGACAACAAAAGAGACCCAGTACTTC
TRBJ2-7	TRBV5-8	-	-	CASRTGTATSYEQYF	TGTGCCAGCAGGACCGGGACGGCCACCTCCTACGAGCAGTACTTC
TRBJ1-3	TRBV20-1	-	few	CSASYGTTGNTIYF	TGCAGTGCTAGCTACGGGACAACTGGAAACACCATATATTTT
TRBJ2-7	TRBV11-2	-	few	CASSLDAGLSEQYF	TGTGCCAGCAGCTTAGATGCGGGGTTGAGTGAGCAGTACTTC
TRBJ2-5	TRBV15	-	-	CATSRGPQETQYF	TGTGCCACCAGCAGAGGCCCTCAAGAGACCCAGTACTTC
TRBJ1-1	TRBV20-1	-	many	CSARTMRAGPVGMMNTEAFF	TGCAGTGCTAGGACAATGCGGGCAGGGCCCGTGGGGATGATGAACACTGAAGCTTTCTTT
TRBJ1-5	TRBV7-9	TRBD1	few	CASSYGTGYQPQHF	TGTGCCAGCAGCTATGGGACAGGGTATCAGCCCCAGCATTTT
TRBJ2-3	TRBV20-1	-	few	CSARDFGGLGSTDTQYF	TGCAGTGCTAGAGATTTTGGGGGTCTCGGAAGCACAGATACGCAGTATTTT
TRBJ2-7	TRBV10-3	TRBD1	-	CAISDGRGQALVEQYF	TGTGCCATCAGTGATGGAAGGGGACAGGCTTTGGTGGAGCAGTACTTC
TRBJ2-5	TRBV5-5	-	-	CASSFYPRVLQETQYF	TGTGCCAGCAGCTTCTACCCTCGGGTCCTTCAAGAGACCCAGTACTTC
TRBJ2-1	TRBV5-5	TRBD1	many	CASSLRQGQLEEQFF	TGTGCCAGCAGCTTGAGACAGGGACAATTAGAAGAGCAGTTCTTC
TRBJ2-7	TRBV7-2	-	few	CASSFAGAGEQYF	TGTGCCAGCAGCTTTGCGGGGGCTGGCGAGCAGTACTTC
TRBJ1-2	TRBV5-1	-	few	CASSRDGRYGYTF	TGCGCCAGCAGCCGGGACGGACGATATGGCTACACCTTC
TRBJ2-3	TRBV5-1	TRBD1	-	CASSLSTGGGLLTDTQYF	TGCGCCAGCAGCTTGAGCACAGGGGGCGGACTCCTCACAGATACGCAGTATTTT
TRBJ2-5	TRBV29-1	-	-	CSVDDSKTQYF	TGCAGCGTTGATGACTCCAAGACCCAGTACTTC
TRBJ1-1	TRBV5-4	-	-	CASSSGEASTEAFF	TGTGCCAGCAGTTCAGGGGAGGCGAGCACTGAAGCTTTCTTT
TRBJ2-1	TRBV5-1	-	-	CASSLYTSSYNEQFF	TGCGCCAGCAGCTTGTATACTAGCAGCTACAATGAGCAGTTCTTC
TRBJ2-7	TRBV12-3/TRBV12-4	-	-	CASSLTRAGSYEQYF	TGTGCCAGCAGTTTAACAAGGGCAGGGTCCTACGAGCAGTACTTC
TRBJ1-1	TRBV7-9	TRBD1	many	CASSSQGAGTEAFF	TGTGCCAGCAGCTCCCAGGGGGCCGGCACTGAAGCTTTCTTT
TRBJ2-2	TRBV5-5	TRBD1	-	CASSLEPDRANTGELFF	TGTGCCAGCAGCTTAGAGCCGGACAGGGCGAACACCGGGGAGCTGTTTTTT
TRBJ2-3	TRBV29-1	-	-	CSVRLLADTQYF	TGCAGCGTACGACTATTAGCAGATACGCAGTATTTT
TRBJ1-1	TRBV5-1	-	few	CASSLEVRGDTEAFF	TGCGCCAGCAGCTTGGAAGTGCGGGGGGACACTGAAGCTTTCTTT
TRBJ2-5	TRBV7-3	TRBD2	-	CASSLHGSGGLETQYF	TGTGCCAGCAGCTTACACGGTAGCGGGGGGTTGGAGACCCAGTACTTC
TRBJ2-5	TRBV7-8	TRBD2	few	CASTLPPGLAGGETQYF	TGTGCCAGCACCTTGCCCCCCGGACTAGCGGGCGGGGAGACCCAGTACTTC
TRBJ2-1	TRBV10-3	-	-	CAISPQGSDEQFF	TGTGCCATCTCCCCGCAGGGAAGTGATGAGCAGTTCTTC
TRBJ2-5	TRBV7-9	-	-	CAIDGPETQYF	TGTGCCATTGATGGCCCAGAGACCCAGTACTTC
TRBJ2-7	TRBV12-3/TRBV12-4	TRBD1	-	CASSPGPGQATYEQYF	TGTGCCAGCAGTCCGGGCCCGGGACAGGCGACCTACGAGCAGTACTTC